This T cell receptor beta chain derives from a study of cytomegalovirus exposure and HLA in healthy donors. The PCR used 60 Vbeta and 13 Jbeta primers. TCRdb's table, derived via immunoSEQ multiplex PCR, lists solely in-frame clones and lacks some. The table shows about 120,000 clones, with 75% to 90% occurring only once. V was trimmed by 5 bases and J by 4 bases, leaving 15 bases between them. Germline values: CDR1 MDHEN, CDR2 SYDVKM. There are 15 residues in the CDR3. The receptor was derived from a man in his forties in good health and CMV-seronegative. The V and J genes are TRBV28 and TRBJ2-1, with D perhaps matching TRBD1 (6 bases). Specimen: PBMCs. This CDR3 is CASSPTRDTYNEQFF. The CDR3 DNA reads TGTGCCAGCAGTCCGACCCGGGACACGTACAATGAGCAGTTCTTC.